The T cell receptor beta chain under discussion was sequenced for a study of preoperative IRX-2 immunotherapy in early breast cancer. Germline CDR1 LNHDA, CDR2 SQIVND (reference sequence). V was clipped by 6 bases and J by 5 bases; unmatched bases: 4. CDR3 length: 13 amino acids. Profiling relied on immunoSEQ multiplex PCR, and the TCRdb table lists in-frame clones only, not all of them. The table lists 35,000 to 55,000 clones, less than 95% of them singletons. Described treatment: preoperative locoregional IRX-2 cytokine immunotherapy. This phase Ib study tested locoregional IRX-2 cytokine immunotherapy given before surgery.

This chain joins TRBV19 and TRBJ1-1, with 9 bases aligning to TRBD1. Source: tumor tissue, taken after IRX-2 immunotherapy. This clonotype originated in a human donor with breast cancer. CDR3 nucleotide sequence: TGTGCCAGTAGCCCGGGACAGGGAACTGAAGCTTTCTTT. Translated: CASSPGQGTEAFF.